The 20 T cell receptor beta chains below all came from one sample that was sequenced in a study of identical twins. MiXCR was run by TCRdb on the 5' RACE reads, yielding one entry per CDR3 protein. Among around 250,000 distinct CDR3 sequences listed, around 7% were seen once. The same sample was also studied in work on yellow fever vaccine responses in identical twins.

The sample comprised memory (CD45RO+) T cells sorted from blood. The receptors originated from a woman aged 18-29 years in good health.

This clonotype was seen only a few times. V is TRBV4-1 and J is TRBJ2-1; D is perhaps TRBD2 (6 bases). Trimming took 1 base from V and 8 from J, leaving 12 bases between them. Germline V lookup: CDR1 MGHRA, CDR2 YSYEKL. This CDR3 region has 14 residues. Written as DNA, the CDR3 is TGCGCCAGCAGCCAAGGACTAGAAGATGATGAGCAGTTCTTC. Translated, it gives CASSQGLEDDEQFF.

This clonotype was picked up many times. This chain joins TRBV5-1 and TRBJ2-5; either TRBD1 or TRBD2 may supply D (5 bases each). Germline V gives CDR1 SGHRS, CDR2 YFSETQ. Trimming removed 4 bases from V and 0 bases from J, with 13 bases in between. CDR3 length: 15 residues. CDR3: CASSPGTAHQETQYF. DNA of the CDR3: TGCGCCAGCAGCCCAGGGACCGCTCACCAAGAGACCCAGTACTTC.

This clonotype appeared a few times. The rearrangement links TRBV12-3 or TRBV12-4 to TRBJ2-1, with 10 bases lining up with TRBD2. The V gene end was trimmed by 6 bases and the J gene end by 5 bases; junction bases not matched to a gene: 10. This CDR3 region has 16 residues. The CDR3 here is CASRRGGLAGDNEQFF. The CDR3 bases are TGTGCCAGCAGGAGGGGTGGGCTAGCGGGGGACAATGAGCAGTTCTTC.

CDR3 protein: CATSDGTMKSRQYF. The DNA of the CDR3 is TGTGCCACCAGTGATGGGACTATGAAAAGTCGGCAGTACTTC. V is TRBV24-1 and J is TRBJ2-7; 7 bases are a match to TRBD2. The CDR3 spans 14 residues. CDR1 is KGHDR, CDR2 SFDVKD, per germline. V was pared by 3 bases and J by 9 bases, with 10 bases of the junction left unmatched.

This clonotype has ten or more counts. This rearrangement joins TRBV24-1 to TRBJ2-1; a weak D match, TRBD1 (6 bases). Trimming took off 3 bases at V and 9 bases at J, with 17 bases between the two ends. This CDR3 has 15 amino acids. CDR1 is KGHDR, CDR2 SFDVKD, per germline. The CDR3: CATSDAGESGAEQFF. The CDR3 DNA follows: TGTGCCACCAGTGATGCAGGGGAAAGTGGTGCTGAGCAGTTCTTC.

This clonotype was picked up many times. The J gene is TRBJ2-7, the V gene TRBV3-1; D is perhaps TRBD1 or TRBD2 (5 bases each). Looked up from germline, CDR1 is LGHDT and CDR2 is YNNKEL (reference sequence). This CDR3 comprises 13 residues. The ends were cut back, 2 bases at V and 7 bases at J, with 12 bases in the middle. CDR3: CASSQSTGREQYF. The CDR3 DNA sequence: TGTGCCAGCAGCCAAAGTACGGGGCGGGAGCAGTACTTC.

This chain joins TRBV24-1 and TRBJ2-2; either TRBD1 or TRBD2 may fit D (5 bases each). CDR1 KGHDR and CDR2 SFDVKD come from the germline V gene. Trimming cost V 2 bases and J 4 bases, with 13 bases left between them. The CDR3 contains 16 residues. In nucleotides, the CDR3 is TGTGCCACCAGTGATTACCGTCCAGGGAGCACCGGGGAGCTGTTTTTT. Amino acid sequence: CATSDYRPGSTGELFF.

This clonotype was observed many times. This sequence joins TRBV10-3 and TRBJ2-3; unclear D gene. This CDR3 comprises 13 residues. Trimming removed 6 bases from V and 2 bases from J, with 9 bases in between. CDR1 and CDR2 from the germline V gene are ENHRY and SYGVKD. DNA for the CDR3: TGTGCCATCAGGCGCGGCAACACAGATACGCAGTATTTT. It encodes CAIRRGNTDTQYF.

Only a few counts were recorded for this clonotype. The rearrangement uses TRBV11-2 and TRBJ1-1; 7 nucleotides agree with TRBD1. The germline gives CDR1 SGHAT, CDR2 FQNNGV. The ends lost 4 bases at V and 3 bases at J; junction bases unmatched: 17. This CDR3 has 18 amino acids. The CDR3 is CASSSKSGGRWADTEAFF. The CDR3 DNA reads TGTGCCAGCAGCTCCAAATCAGGGGGACGTTGGGCGGACACTGAAGCTTTCTTT. Variable domain in full (rest from reference TRBV11-2 and TRBJ1-1): EAGVAQSPRYKIIEKRQSVAFWCNPISGHATLYWYQQILGQGPKLLIQFQNNGVVDDSQLPKDRFSAERLKGVDSTLKIQPAKLEDSAVYLCASSSKSGGRWADTEAFFGQGTRLTVV.

This clonotype was seen a handful of times. The genes are TRBV4-1 and TRBJ1-2; TRBD1 agrees at 10 bases. Germline loops: CDR1 MGHRA, CDR2 YSYEKL. V shed 4 bases, J shed 4 bases, and the junction held 15 bases outside the gene matches. CDR3 length equals 18 residues. The CDR3 spells CASSPRSGQGIVSYGYTF. CDR3 DNA sequence: TGCGCCAGCAGCCCGAGATCGGGACAGGGGATTGTGAGCTATGGCTACACCTTC.

The chain carries TRBV2 and TRBJ1-1; a weak D match, TRBD1 (6 bases). The germline V gene has CDR1 SNHLY and CDR2 FYNNEI. Trimming took off 0 bases at V and 5 bases at J, with 13 bases between the two ends. The CDR3 has 15 amino acids. The CDR3 DNA reads as TGTGCCAGCAGTGAAGCCGGGGCAGGGGATACTGAAGCTTTCTTT. Amino acids: CASSEAGAGDTEAFF.

In this sample, this clonotype turned up a few times. This chain uses TRBV6-1 with TRBJ2-3; 11 bases are shared with TRBD2. CDR3 size: 16 residues. Unmatched junction bases numbered 6, after V lost 5 bases and J lost 2 bases. Germline CDR1 reads MNHNS; CDR2 reads SASEGT. CDR3 nucleotides: TGTGCCAGCAGTCGAGCGACTAGCGGGGCCACAGATACGCAGTATTTT. It specifies CASSRATSGATDTQYF.

The V gene is TRBV14, the J gene TRBJ2-1; TRBD2 aligns across 10 bases. V lost 1 base and J lost 5; bases outside the gene matches: 26. The CDR3 extends over 23 amino acids. Per the germline V gene, CDR1 is SGHDN and CDR2 is FVKESK. CDR3: CASSQVGGRDRWLAGEEDNEQFF. The CDR3 DNA follows: TGTGCCAGCAGCCAAGTAGGGGGGCGGGACAGGTGGCTAGCGGGAGAAGAGGACAATGAGCAGTTCTTC.

This clonotype was recorded many times. The rearrangement joins TRBV3-1 to TRBJ2-5, with D uncertain. The CDR3 runs to 13 residues. Trimming took 5 bases from V and 7 from J, leaving 14 bases between them. Germline lookup yields CDR1 LGHDT and CDR2 YNNKEL (reference sequence). DNA of the CDR3: TGTGCCAGCAGCAAAACCCCAGTGTCGACCCAGTACTTC. It is translated as CASSKTPVSTQYF.

This clonotype was seen ten or more times. The chain is built from TRBV10-2 and TRBJ1-3; D ambiguous. The germline V gene encodes CDR1 WSHSY and CDR2 SAAADI. The CDR3 totals 13 residues. With 8 bases removed from V and 2 bases from J, the gap between germline ends came to 10 bases. CDR3 DNA sequence: TGCGCCAGCCAAGGAGGAGCTGGAAACACCATATATTTT. This translates into CASQGGAGNTIYF.

This clonotype was seen a handful of times. The chain employs TRBV5-5 and TRBJ1-2; the D is unclear. Germline CDR1 SGHKS, CDR2 YYEKEE (reference sequence). Trimming took 5 bases from V and 2 from J, leaving 22 bases between them. The CDR3 length is 17 residues. This CDR3 reads CASSPTGLPGTNYGYTF. The CDR3 coding sequence is TGTGCCAGCAGTCCAACGGGCCTTCCGGGTACCAACTATGGCTACACCTTC.

In this sample, this clonotype turned up many times. The rearrangement links TRBV6-5 to TRBJ2-2; D not certain. The V end was cut by 7 bases, the J end by 5 bases, with 14 bases between. This CDR3 has 14 residues. Germline CDR1 and CDR2: MNHEY and SVGAGI. The CDR3 sequence: CASTSPQWTGELFF. CDR3 coding DNA: TGTGCCAGCACCAGCCCGCAGTGGACCGGGGAGCTGTTTTTT.

The V and J genes are TRBV3-1 and TRBJ2-1; the D call may be TRBD1 or TRBD2 (6 bases each). The germline CDR1 and CDR2 sequences are LGHDT and YNNKEL (reference sequence). This CDR3 comprises 12 residues. Trimming stripped 4 bases from V and 12 bases from J, with 13 bases between. The CDR3 sequence: CASSPEGVRQFF. CDR3 nucleotides: TGTGCCAGCAGCCCGGAGGGGGTCAGGCAGTTCTTC.

This clonotype was seen more than once but under ten times. The chain links TRBV28 to TRBJ2-7; possibly TRBD1 for D (5 bases). Germline V gene sequence: CDR1 MDHEN, CDR2 SYDVKM. There are 13 residues in the CDR3. The V and J ends lost 7 bases and 4 bases respectively, with 14 bases between them. The chain's CDR3 is CASTFPQGYEQYF. CDR3 nucleotide sequence: TGTGCCAGCACCTTCCCCCAGGGTTACGAGCAGTACTTC.

The table lists this clonotype with many counts. The chain combines TRBV12-3 or TRBV12-4 with TRBJ2-1; TRBD2 might be the D (6 bases). V was cut by 2 bases and J by 6 bases, with 8 bases left in between. The CDR3 extends over 13 amino acids. CDR3 region: CASSLLAINEQFF. CDR3 nucleotide sequence: TGTGCCAGCAGTTTACTAGCGATCAATGAGCAGTTCTTC.